These 9 T cell receptor beta chains came from one sample sequenced in a study of early T cells in non-severe SARS-CoV-2 infection. TCRdb itself ran the 5' RACE reads through MiXCR, one entry per CDR3 protein. There are more than 70,000 distinct CDR3 sequences in the sample; approximately 13% occur only once, and under 8% lies in the top ten. Sample: whole blood. The receptors here all came from an adult who was a healthcare worker with PCR-confirmed SARS-CoV-2 infection or an uninfected control (not recorded which).

V and J are TRBV5-1 and TRBJ2-5, with a tentative D call TRBD2 (5 bases). The ends were cut back, 4 bases at V and 2 bases at J, with 15 bases in the middle. The CDR3 covers 15 residues. Germline CDR1 is SGHRS and CDR2 is YFSETQ. CDR3 loop: CASSLQTTQQETQYF. DNA for the CDR3: TGCGCCAGCAGCCTCCAGACTACCCAGCAAGAGACCCAGTACTTC.

The sample holds a few counts of this clonotype. V usage is TRBV20-1 and J usage is TRBJ2-7, with TRBD2 matching 12 bases. Germline CDR1 DFQATT, CDR2 SNEGSKA (reference sequence). The J segment lost 5 bases and the V segment lost 5 bases, leaving 10 bases of the junction unmatched. The CDR3 consists of 15 residues. Here the CDR3 reads CSAEGTSGSFNEQYF. The CDR3 nucleotides are TGCAGTGCTGAGGGGACTAGCGGGTCCTTCAACGAGCAGTACTTC.

The V and J genes are TRBV20-1 and TRBJ2-1; TRBD2 is a possible D gene (6 bases). Germline-derived CDR1 and CDR2 are DFQATT and SNEGSKA (reference sequence). The CDR3 spans 14 residues. Trimming took off 3 bases at V and 6 bases at J, with 15 bases between the two ends. The CDR3 spells CSASKEGSFNEQFF. CDR3 DNA sequence: TGCAGTGCTAGTAAGGAGGGCAGCTTCAATGAGCAGTTCTTC.

This clonotype was recorded many times. V and J are TRBV12-3 or TRBV12-4 and TRBJ2-1; no firm D call. Trimming shortened V by 5 bases and J by 3 bases, and 11 bases separated the two germline ends. CDR3 length: 14 residues. CDR3 in DNA: TGTGCCAGCAGTCCCCTCGGGCGCTACAATGAGCAGTTCTTC. Amino acid sequence: CASSPLGRYNEQFF.

This clonotype was picked up a small number of times. This chain joins TRBV5-1 and TRBJ2-7; TRBD1 might be the D (6 bases). The CDR3 is 15 amino acids. Deletions cut 4 bases from V and 3 bases from J, with 17 bases between. CDR1 is SGHRS, CDR2 YFSETQ, per germline. The CDR3 sequence: CASSLRDKVRYEQYF. In nucleotides, the CDR3 is TGCGCCAGCAGCCTCCGGGACAAGGTTCGCTACGAGCAGTACTTC.

The chain recombines TRBV20-1 with TRBJ2-1; possibly TRBD2 for D (5 bases). Germline V lookup: CDR1 DFQATT, CDR2 SNEGSKA (reference sequence). Trimming cost V 5 bases and J 8 bases, with 10 bases left between them. The CDR3 spans 11 residues. CDR3 DNA: TGCAGTGCTGAGAGGGTAGATGAGCAGTTCTTC. This gives the protein CSAERVDEQFF.

This clonotype was counted at least ten times. This rearrangement joins TRBV12-3 or TRBV12-4 to TRBJ1-2; D not resolved. V was clipped by 7 bases and J by 0 bases, with 21 bases between them. This CDR3 is 17 amino acids long. As DNA, the CDR3 is TGTGCCAGCAAGAGGTCCCGTGGGATTAATTCTAACTATGGCTACACCTTC. This sequence encodes CASKRSRGINSNYGYTF.

The chain couples TRBV6-2 or TRBV6-3 to TRBJ2-3; D is unresolved. The CDR3 contains 13 residues. Germline V lookup: CDR1 MNHEY, CDR2 SVGEGT. V lost 3 bases to trimming and J lost 3 bases, with 7 bases between them. CDR3 sequence: CASSYPETDTQYF. CDR3 DNA sequence: TGTGCCAGCAGTTATCCAGAAACAGATACGCAGTATTTT.

CDR3 nucleotide sequence: TGCAGTGCTATAGCGGACAGCTCCTACAATGAGCAGTTCTTC. Protein sequence: CSAIADSSYNEQFF. The chain couples TRBV20-1 to TRBJ2-1; TRBD1 or TRBD2 may be the D gene (6 bases each). Germline-derived CDR1 and CDR2 are DFQATT and SNEGSKA (reference sequence). This CDR3 has 14 amino acids. Deletions cut 4 bases from V and 0 bases from J, with 10 bases between.